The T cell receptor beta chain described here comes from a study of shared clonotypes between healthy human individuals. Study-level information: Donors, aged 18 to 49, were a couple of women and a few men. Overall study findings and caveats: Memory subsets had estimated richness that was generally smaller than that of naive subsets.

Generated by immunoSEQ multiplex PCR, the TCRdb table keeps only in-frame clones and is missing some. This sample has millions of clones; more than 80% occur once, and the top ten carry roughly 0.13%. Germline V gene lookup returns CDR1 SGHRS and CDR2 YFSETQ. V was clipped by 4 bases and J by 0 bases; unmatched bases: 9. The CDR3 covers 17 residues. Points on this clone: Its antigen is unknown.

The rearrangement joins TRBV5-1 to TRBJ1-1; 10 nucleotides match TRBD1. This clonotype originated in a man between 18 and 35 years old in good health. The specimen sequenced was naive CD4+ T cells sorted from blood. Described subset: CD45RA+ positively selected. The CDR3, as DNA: TGCGCCAGCAGCCCGAGAGGGGACAGGGGCGTGAACACTGAAGCTTTCTTT. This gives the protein CASSPRGDRGVNTEAFF.